The 32 T cell receptor beta chains presented below share a single source sample, sequenced in a study of PD-L1 blockade in urothelial cancer. Using immunoSEQ multiplex PCR, the repertoire was profiled, and TCRdb retains in-frame clones only, with some absent. This sample yields under 120,000 clones, of which around 85% are seen a single time; about 2.6% belongs to the top ten. Sequences were derived from PBMCs, sampled around atezolizumab (anti-PD-L1) treatment. The source is a man aged 45 to 65 with urothelial cancer.

The rearrangement joins TRBV4-1 to TRBJ2-1; maybe TRBD2 (6 bases). The germline gives CDR1 MGHRA, CDR2 YSYEKL. CDR3 length: 15 residues. V shed 1 base and J shed 5 bases, with 12 bases lying between them. The CDR3 loop is CASSQGGGNHNEQFF. The DNA for the CDR3 is TGCGCCAGCAGCCAAGGTGGGGGGAACCACAATGAGCAGTTCTTC.

This sequence joins TRBV7-9 and TRBJ2-1, with TRBD2 identical over 10 bases. J was trimmed by 2 bases and V by 5 bases; bases with no gene match: 3. The CDR3 sequence is 15 residues long. CDR1 is SEHNR and CDR2 is FQNEAQ in the germline V gene (reference sequence). The CDR3 region has the DNA TGTGCCAGCAGCCTACTAGCGGGGACCTACAATGAGCAGTTCTTC. This codes for CASSLLAGTYNEQFF.

The chain uses TRBV4-1 and TRBJ2-1; 8 bases line up with TRBD2. The CDR3 spans 17 residues. J lost 5 bases, V lost 4 bases, and 13 bases had no gene match. Germline V gene sequence: CDR1 MGHRA, CDR2 YSYEKL. The CDR3 DNA sequence: TGCGCCAGCAGCCGAGCCCCCGCTAGCGGGCGAAACAATGAGCAGTTCTTC. It encodes CASSRAPASGRNNEQFF.

The chain has TRBV9 and TRBJ2-7; 8 positions match TRBD2. Trimming at V came to 4 bases and at J to 4 bases, leaving 7 bases not matched to a gene. The CDR3 is 14 residues long. Germline V gene data show CDR1 as SGDLS and CDR2 as YYNGEE. The CDR3 DNA reads as TGTGCCAGCAGCCCCGGACTAGCCGAGTACGAGCAGTACTTC. Protein product: CASSPGLAEYEQYF.

Regarding this clone: The sample holds other DNA sequences that translate to the same CDR3. The chain combines TRBV30 with TRBJ2-3; D is ambiguous. Germline V gene data show CDR1 as GTSNPN and CDR2 as SVGIG (reference sequence). The CDR3 has 12 residues. Trimming removed 4 bases at V and 1 base at J, with 6 bases between. This CDR3 is CAWTPGTDTQYF. The CDR3, as DNA: TGTGCCTGGACTCCAGGCACAGATACGCAGTATTTT.

The V gene is TRBV9, the J gene TRBJ2-2; TRBD2 might be the D (5 bases). Trimming took off 0 bases at V and 3 bases at J, with 12 bases between the two ends. Germline V CDR1 and CDR2: SGDLS, YYNGEE. CDR3 length: 16 amino acids. The CDR3: CASSVEEGLHTGELFF. The CDR3 nucleotides read TGTGCCAGCAGCGTAGAAGAGGGTCTTCACACCGGGGAGCTGTTTTTT.

This chain uses TRBV28 with TRBJ2-3, with TRBD2 as a possible D gene (6 bases). The V end was cut by 6 bases, the J end by 8 bases, with 15 bases between. The CDR3 covers 13 residues. CDR1 and CDR2 from the germline V gene are MDHEN and SYDVKM. CDR3 in DNA: TGTGCCAGCAGGTCGGGGGACCGGGGTACGCAGTATTTT. Amino acid sequence: CASRSGDRGTQYF. The full variable domain, with the rest looked up from reference TRBV28 and TRBJ2-3, is DVKVTQSSRYLVKRTGEKVFLECVQDMDHENMFWYRQDPGLGLRLIYFSYDVKMKEKGDIPEGYSVSREKKERFSLILESASTNQTSMYLCASRSGDRGTQYFGPGTRLTVL.

This chain uses TRBV4-1 with TRBJ2-5; D remains unclear. Germline V CDR1 and CDR2: MGHRA, YSYEKL. V was trimmed by 2 bases and J by 2 bases, leaving 9 bases between them. There are 14 residues in the CDR3. DNA for the CDR3: TGCGCCAGCAGCCAATCTTCTATACAAGAGACCCAGTACTTC. Its translation is CASSQSSIQETQYF.

The CDR3: CSFFGAGTGGLYEQYF. CDR3 sequence (DNA): TGCAGTTTTTTCGGCGCGGGGACAGGGGGCCTCTACGAGCAGTACTTC. The chain has TRBV29-1 and TRBJ2-7; 12 positions match TRBD1. This CDR3 contains 16 residues. Germline assignment: CDR1 SQVTM and CDR2 ANQGSEA.

This clone was recorded only once. The V call is TRBV6-1, the J call TRBJ2-4; D possibly corresponds to TRBD1 (6 bases). V was clipped by 2 bases and J by 9 bases, with 14 bases between them. The CDR3 length is 14 residues. Germline CDR1 is MNHNS and CDR2 is SASEGT. CDR3 DNA: TGTGCCAGCAGTGAAACAGGGACGGATGGCATTCAGTACTTC. It is translated as CASSETGTDGIQYF.

This clone was counted between two and nine times. J is TRBJ2-7 and V is TRBV28; TRBD1 might be the D (5 bases). CDR3 length equals 15 residues. With 6 bases removed from V and 5 bases from J, the gap between germline ends came to 20 bases. The V gene's germline CDR1 is MDHEN and CDR2 SYDVKM. In DNA, the CDR3 is TGTGCCAGCAGCCCATTTAGACAGCCAACCCACGAGCAGTACTTC. Its protein is CASSPFRQPTHEQYF. Full variable domain (outside the CDR3, taken from reference TRBV28 and TRBJ2-7): DVKVTQSSRYLVKRTGEKVFLECVQDMDHENMFWYRQDPGLGLRLIYFSYDVKMKEKGDIPEGYSVSREKKERFSLILESASTNQTSMYLCASSPFRQPTHEQYFGPGTRLTVT.

This clone has a single count. The chain uses TRBV28 and TRBJ2-1; the match to TRBD2 covers 7 bases. After removal of 8 bases from V and 1 base from J, the junction contained 5 bases not matched to a gene. The length of the CDR3 is 14 residues. Germline-derived CDR1 and CDR2 are MDHEN and SYDVKM. CDR3 nucleotide sequence: TGTGCCAGCGGTAGCGGGTTGTCCTACAATGAGCAGTTCTTC. It translates to CASGSGLSYNEQFF.

The chain couples TRBV19 to TRBJ1-4; weak D call: TRBD1 (6 bases). The CDR3 spans 15 residues. Germline loops: CDR1 LNHDA, CDR2 SQIVND (reference sequence). The ends were cut back, 4 bases at V and 3 bases at J, with 12 bases in the middle. CDR3 DNA: TGTGCCAGTAGTAGCCGACAGGTACCTAATGAAAAACTGTTTTTT. Translating gives CASSSRQVPNEKLFF.

This chain joins TRBV27 and TRBJ1-3; D unresolved. Trimming shortened V by 5 bases and J by 0 bases, and 8 bases separated the two germline ends. The CDR3 is made up of 14 amino acids. Germline CDR1 MNHEY, CDR2 SMNVEV (reference sequence). The CDR3 DNA follows: TGTGCCAGCAGTGGAGCCAACTCTGGAAACACCATATATTTT. This encodes CASSGANSGNTIYF.

V and J are TRBV5-1 and TRBJ2-3; 12 bases agree with TRBD2. The germline CDR1 and CDR2 sequences are SGHRS and YFSETQ. The CDR3 is 18 amino acids. Germline trimming cut 0 bases from V and 0 bases from J; bases unmatched to any gene: 5. As DNA, the CDR3 is TGCGCCAGCAGCTTGGGGCTAGCGGGAGGGCCCAGCACAGATACGCAGTATTTT. Its translation: CASSLGLAGGPSTDTQYF. Full variable domain (outside the CDR3, taken from reference TRBV5-1 and TRBJ2-3): KAGVTQTPRYLIKTRGQQVTLSCSPISGHRSVSWYQQTPGQGLQFLFEYFSETQRNKGNFPGRFSGRQFSNSRSEMNVSTLELGDSALYLCASSLGLAGGPSTDTQYFGPGTRLTVL.

This clone appeared a single time. V and J are TRBV21-1 and TRBJ2-7; the table's D call, TRBD1, was not checked against the DNA. TRBV21-1 is annotated as a pseudogene. The CDR3 extends over 14 amino acids. The CDR3 reads CASCRTRRTLWQYF. CDR3 bases: TGTGCCAGCTGCCGGACAAGGCGGACGCTTTGGCAGTACTTC.

V is TRBV10-3 and J is TRBJ2-5; 7 nucleotides line up with TRBD2. This CDR3 spans 16 amino acids. J lost 2 bases, V lost 3 bases, and 9 bases had no gene match. The germline gives CDR1 ENHRY, CDR2 SYGVKD. Here the CDR3 reads CAISDSSTGLQETQYF. As DNA, the CDR3 is TGTGCCATCAGTGACTCTTCCACGGGACTACAAGAGACCCAGTACTTC.

This chain connects TRBV28 to TRBJ2-7, with 7 nucleotides matching TRBD2. Germline trimming cut 3 bases from V and 0 bases from J; bases unmatched to any gene: 14. CDR3 size: 18 residues. Germline CDR1 reads MDHEN; CDR2 reads SYDVKM. The CDR3 sequence: CASSFMGQLAGSSYEQYF. The CDR3 coding sequence is TGTGCCAGCAGTTTTATGGGCCAGTTAGCGGGCAGCTCCTACGAGCAGTACTTC.

The rearrangement uses TRBV5-3 and TRBJ2-7, with D tentatively TRBD2 (5 bases). TRBV5-3 is an open reading frame, and its role is uncertain. CDR3 length equals 15 residues. Trimming left V 4 bases short and J 7 bases short, with 21 bases between. The CDR3 sequence is CARSNRGRRLREQYF. CDR3 coding DNA: TGTGCCAGAAGCAATCGAGGCAGGAGGCTAAGGGAGCAGTACTTC.

This clone was seen once. The chain employs TRBV11-3 and TRBJ2-1; a weak D match, TRBD1 (6 bases). The CDR3 covers 13 residues. V shed 5 bases and J shed 4 bases, with 9 bases lying between them. Germline V gene data show CDR1 as SGHNT and CDR2 as YENEEA. CDR3 coding DNA: TGTGCCAGCAGCCAAGACAGGTACAATGAGCAGTTCTTC. Amino acids: CASSQDRYNEQFF.

CDR3 DNA sequence: TGCAGTGCCCAGGCGAATGAGCAGTTCTTC. Protein: CSAQANEQFF. This chain connects TRBV20-1 to TRBJ2-1; D unclear. CDR3 length: 10 amino acids. Deletions cut 6 bases from V and 7 bases from J, with 7 bases between. CDR1 is DFQATT and CDR2 is SNEGSKA in the germline V gene (reference sequence).

This clone has just a few counts. This chain joins TRBV5-1 and TRBJ2-3; 12 bases are shared with TRBD2. Germline V gene data show CDR1 as SGHRS and CDR2 as YFSETQ. The CDR3 extends over 16 amino acids. V lost 4 bases and J lost 1; bases outside the gene matches: 4. For the CDR3, the DNA is TGCGCCAGCAGCCAGAGACTAGCGGGAGGCACAGATACGCAGTATTTT. Residues: CASSQRLAGGTDTQYF.

The chain employs TRBV5-8 and TRBJ2-7, with TRBD2 identical over 7 bases. V shed 0 bases, J shed 2 bases, and the junction held 2 bases outside the gene matches. The length of the CDR3 is 14 residues. Germline CDR1 and CDR2: SGHTS and YDEGEE. The CDR3 DNA follows: TGTGCCAGCAGCTTGGCAGCGGGGCCCTACGAGCAGTACTTC. Its protein is CASSLAAGPYEQYF.

This chain connects TRBV4-1 to TRBJ2-2; TRBD2 agrees at 8 bases. Unmatched junction bases numbered 10, after V lost 3 bases and J lost 7 bases. Germline lookup yields CDR1 MGHRA and CDR2 YSYEKL. This CDR3 region has 16 residues. CDR3 in DNA: TGCGCCAGCAGCCACCGAGCGGGAGCTGACGTCGGGGAGCTGTTTTTT. It is translated as CASSHRAGADVGELFF.

This clone came up once. V gene TRBV18 combines with J gene TRBJ1-5; TRBD1 is a possible D gene (5 bases). The CDR3 runs to 16 residues. Germline CDR1 is KGHSH and CDR2 is LQKENI. V lost 4 bases and J lost 0, with 13 bases in between. CDR3 amino acids: CASSLRQIGSNQPQHF. CDR3 bases: TGTGCCAGCTCACTAAGACAGATTGGTAGCAATCAGCCCCAGCATTTT.

This chain links TRBV19 with TRBJ2-1; no reliable D call. Germline loops: CDR1 LNHDA, CDR2 SQIVND (reference sequence). V was clipped by 1 base and J by 4 bases, with 11 bases between them. The CDR3 is 15 residues long. CDR3: CASSIGLRSYNEQFF. For the CDR3, the DNA is TGTGCCAGTAGTATAGGACTTCGGAGTTACAATGAGCAGTTCTTC.

The chain is built from TRBV19 and TRBJ1-3; tentative D call: TRBD1 (5 bases). The germline gives CDR1 LNHDA, CDR2 SQIVND (reference sequence). V dropped 4 bases and J dropped 5 bases, with 12 bases sitting between them. This CDR3 contains 14 residues. This chain's CDR3 is CASSTAGLRNTIYF. The DNA for the CDR3 is TGTGCCAGTAGTACCGCGGGACTCCGAAACACCATATATTTT.

This rearrangement joins TRBV5-5 to TRBJ2-5; D is unresolved. The CDR3 has 12 amino acids. V was cut by 4 bases and J by 2 bases, with 6 bases left in between. From germline, CDR1 is SGHKS and CDR2 YYEKEE (reference sequence). CDR3 nucleotides: TGTGCCAGCAGCCCCACTCAAGAGACCCAGTACTTC. Translating it yields CASSPTQETQYF.

A single count supports this clone. V usage is TRBV6-4 and J usage is TRBJ2-1; the D is unclear. V lost 0 bases to trimming and J lost 8 bases, with 17 bases between them. CDR1 and CDR2 (germline): MRHNA, SNTAGT. This CDR3 contains 16 residues. CDR3 sequence (DNA): TGTGCCAGCAGTGACTCGTGGGCCCAAACCTGGCATGAGCAGTTCTTC. Translation gives CASSDSWAQTWHEQFF.

J is TRBJ2-5 and V is TRBV12-2; TRBD2, the table's D call, lacks a check against the DNA. TRBV12-2 is listed as a pseudogene. This CDR3 contains 18 residues. The CDR3: CASRLCPSGRASVETQYF. The CDR3 nucleotides read TGTGCAAGTCGCTTATGTCCTAGCGGGAGGGCCAGTGTAGAGACCCAGTACTTC.

The V call is TRBV5-1, the J call TRBJ2-2; 11 bases align to TRBD2. V was clipped by 0 bases and J by 5 bases; unmatched bases: 3. The CDR3 has 16 residues. Germline CDR1 is SGHRS and CDR2 is YFSETQ. Written as DNA, the CDR3 is TGCGCCAGCAGCTTGGTCCTAGCGGGAGGAACCGGGGAGCTGTTTTTT. Protein: CASSLVLAGGTGELFF. Together with reference TRBV5-1 and TRBJ2-2, the CDR3 gives the full variable domain: KAGVTQTPRYLIKTRGQQVTLSCSPISGHRSVSWYQQTPGQGLQFLFEYFSETQRNKGNFPGRFSGRQFSNSRSEMNVSTLELGDSALYLCASSLVLAGGTGELFFGEGSRLTVL.

The chain carries TRBV29-1 and TRBJ1-2; tentatively, D is TRBD1 (6 bases). Germline V gene sequence: CDR1 SQVTM, CDR2 ANQGSEA. The germline V and J ends were trimmed by 7 bases and 2 bases, with 11 bases remaining between them. This CDR3 is 12 amino acids long. The CDR3 DNA is TGCAGCGCCCGGGACAAGAACTATGGCTACACCTTC. As protein: CSARDKNYGYTF.